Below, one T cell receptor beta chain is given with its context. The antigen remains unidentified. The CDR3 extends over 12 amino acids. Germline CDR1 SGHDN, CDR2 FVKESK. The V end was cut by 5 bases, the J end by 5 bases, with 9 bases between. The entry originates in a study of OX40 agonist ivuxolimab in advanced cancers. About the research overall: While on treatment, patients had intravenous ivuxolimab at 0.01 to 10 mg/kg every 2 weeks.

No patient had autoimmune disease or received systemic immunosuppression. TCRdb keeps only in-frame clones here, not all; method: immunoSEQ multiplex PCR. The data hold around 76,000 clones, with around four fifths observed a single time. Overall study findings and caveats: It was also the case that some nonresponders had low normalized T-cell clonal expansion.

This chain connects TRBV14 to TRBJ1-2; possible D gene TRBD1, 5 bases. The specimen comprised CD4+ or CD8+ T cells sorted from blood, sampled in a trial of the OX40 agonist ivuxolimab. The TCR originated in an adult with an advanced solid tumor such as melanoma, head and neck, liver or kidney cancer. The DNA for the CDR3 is TGTGCCAGCAGCATCTCAGGGTATGGCTACACCTTC. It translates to CASSISGYGYTF.